This T cell receptor beta chain was retrieved from a study of control samples from healthy donors and cancer patients. Using immunoSEQ multiplex PCR, the repertoire was profiled, and TCRdb retains in-frame clones only, with some absent. Of about 61,000 clones listed, 90% are singletons. Germline values: CDR1 KGHSH, CDR2 LQKENI. The CDR3 is 13 amino acids. The ends were cut back, 2 bases at V and 5 bases at J, with 8 bases in the middle. This sequence originates from a man in his sixties with colorectal cancer. Sequenced: PBMCs. V gene TRBV18 combines with J gene TRBJ2-3; D gene uncertain. CDR3 bases: TGTGCCAGCTCACCAAATCGCAGAGATACGCAGTATTTT. Amino acids: CASSPNRRDTQYF.